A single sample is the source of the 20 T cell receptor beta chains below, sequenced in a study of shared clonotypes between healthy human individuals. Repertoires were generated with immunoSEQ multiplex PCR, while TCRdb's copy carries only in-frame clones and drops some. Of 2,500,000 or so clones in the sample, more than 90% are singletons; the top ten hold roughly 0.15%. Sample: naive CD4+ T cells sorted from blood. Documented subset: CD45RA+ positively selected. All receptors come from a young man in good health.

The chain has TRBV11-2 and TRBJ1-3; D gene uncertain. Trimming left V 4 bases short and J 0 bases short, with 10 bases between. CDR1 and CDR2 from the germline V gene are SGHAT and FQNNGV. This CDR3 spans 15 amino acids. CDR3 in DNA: TGTGCCAGCAGCTCGGTTACAAGCTCTGGAAACACCATATATTTT. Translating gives CASSSVTSSGNTIYF.

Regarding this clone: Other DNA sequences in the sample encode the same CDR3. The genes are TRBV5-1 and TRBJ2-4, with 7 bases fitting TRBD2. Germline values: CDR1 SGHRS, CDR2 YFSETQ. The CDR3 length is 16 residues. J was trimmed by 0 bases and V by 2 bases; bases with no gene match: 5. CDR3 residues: CASSFGLGLAKNIQYF. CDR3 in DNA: TGCGCCAGCAGCTTCGGACTAGGCCTAGCCAAAAACATTCAGTACTTC.

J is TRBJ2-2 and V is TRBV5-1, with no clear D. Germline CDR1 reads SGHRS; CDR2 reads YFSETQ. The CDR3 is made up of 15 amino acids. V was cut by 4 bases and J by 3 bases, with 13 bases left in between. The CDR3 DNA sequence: TGCGCCAGCAGCCTAACTTTCACGGACACCGGGGAGCTGTTTTTT. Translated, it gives CASSLTFTDTGELFF.

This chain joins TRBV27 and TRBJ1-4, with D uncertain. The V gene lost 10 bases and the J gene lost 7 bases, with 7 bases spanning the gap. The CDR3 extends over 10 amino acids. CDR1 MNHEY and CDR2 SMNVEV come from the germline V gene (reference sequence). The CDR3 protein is CATSVEKLFF. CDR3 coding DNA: TGTGCCACTAGTGTTGAAAAACTGTTTTTT.

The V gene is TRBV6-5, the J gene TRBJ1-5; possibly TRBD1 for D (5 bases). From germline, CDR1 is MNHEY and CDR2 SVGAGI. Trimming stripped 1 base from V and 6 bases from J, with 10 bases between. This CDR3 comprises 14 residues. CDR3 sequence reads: CASSYYSRGQPQHF. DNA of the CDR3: TGTGCCAGCAGTTACTATTCAAGGGGTCAGCCCCAGCATTTT.

The chain's CDR3 is CASSPSGLGGADTQYF. The CDR3 bases are TGTGCCAGCAGCCCCTCGGGACTAGGAGGCGCAGATACGCAGTATTTT. This chain connects TRBV14 to TRBJ2-3; 8 bases align to TRBD2. J gave up 4 bases and V 4 bases, and 10 bases lay outside the gene matches. Per germline, CDR1 SGHDN and CDR2 FVKESK. The CDR3 consists of 16 residues. Complete variable domain (other parts from reference TRBV14 and TRBJ2-3): EAGVTQFPSHSVIEKGQTVTLRCDPISGHDNLYWYRRVMGKEIKFLLHFVKESKQDESGMPNNRFLAERTGGTYSTLKVQPAELEDSGVYFCASSPSGLGGADTQYFGPGTRLTVL.

CDR3 in amino acids: CASSLRGQFGQPQHF. The CDR3 DNA sequence: TGTGCCAGCAGCTTAAGGGGACAGTTTGGACAGCCCCAGCATTTT. The chain carries TRBV7-8 and TRBJ1-5; TRBD1 aligns across 7 bases. The CDR3 runs 15 residues. The germline CDR1 and CDR2 sequences are SGHVS and FQNEAQ. V lost 2 bases to trimming and J lost 7 bases; unmatched junction nucleotides: 8.

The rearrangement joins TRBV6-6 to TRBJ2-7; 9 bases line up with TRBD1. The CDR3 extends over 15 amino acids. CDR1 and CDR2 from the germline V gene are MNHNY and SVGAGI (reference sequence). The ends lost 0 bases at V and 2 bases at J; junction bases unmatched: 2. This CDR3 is CASSYSGDRAYEQYF. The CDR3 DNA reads TGTGCCAGCAGTTACTCGGGGGACAGGGCCTACGAGCAGTACTTC.

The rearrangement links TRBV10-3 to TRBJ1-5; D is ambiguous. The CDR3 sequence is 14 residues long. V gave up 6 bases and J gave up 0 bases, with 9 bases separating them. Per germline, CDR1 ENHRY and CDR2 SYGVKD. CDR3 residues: CAIRKENSNQPQHF. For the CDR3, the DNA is TGTGCCATCAGGAAGGAAAATAGCAATCAGCCCCAGCATTTT.

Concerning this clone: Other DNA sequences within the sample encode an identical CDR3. The CDR3 DNA follows: TGTGCCATCAGCGACAGGGGATCTCAAGAGACCCAGTACTTC. Amino acids: CAISDRGSQETQYF. The V call is TRBV10-3, the J call TRBJ2-5; the match to TRBD1 covers 8 bases. Germline V gives CDR1 ENHRY, CDR2 SYGVKD. The CDR3 runs to 14 residues. The ends lost 6 bases at V and 2 bases at J; junction bases unmatched: 5.

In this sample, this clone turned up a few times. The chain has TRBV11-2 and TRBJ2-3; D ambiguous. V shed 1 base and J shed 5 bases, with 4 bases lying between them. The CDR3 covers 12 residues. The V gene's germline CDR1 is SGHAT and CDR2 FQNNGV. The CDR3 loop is CASSLVIDTQYF. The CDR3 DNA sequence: TGTGCCAGCAGCTTAGTTATAGATACGCAGTATTTT.

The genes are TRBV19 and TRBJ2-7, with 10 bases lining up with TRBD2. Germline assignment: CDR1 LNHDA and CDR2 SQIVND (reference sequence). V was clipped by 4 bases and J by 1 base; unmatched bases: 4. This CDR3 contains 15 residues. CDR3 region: CASSSTSGESYEQYF. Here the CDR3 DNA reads TGTGCCAGTAGTAGCACTAGCGGGGAGTCCTACGAGCAGTACTTC.

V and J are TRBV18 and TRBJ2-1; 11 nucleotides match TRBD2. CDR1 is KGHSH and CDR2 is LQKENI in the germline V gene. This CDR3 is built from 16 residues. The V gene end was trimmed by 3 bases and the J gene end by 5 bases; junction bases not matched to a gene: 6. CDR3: CASSPGTSGLHNEQFF. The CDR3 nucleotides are TGTGCCAGCTCACCTGGGACTAGCGGCCTCCACAATGAGCAGTTCTTC.

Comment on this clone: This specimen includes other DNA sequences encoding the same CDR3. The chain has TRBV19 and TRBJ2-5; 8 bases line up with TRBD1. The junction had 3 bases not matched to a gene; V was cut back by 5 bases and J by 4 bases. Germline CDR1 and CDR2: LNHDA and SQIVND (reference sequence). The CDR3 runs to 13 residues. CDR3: CASSEQGVETQYF. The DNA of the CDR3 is TGTGCCAGTAGTGAACAGGGGGTAGAGACCCAGTACTTC.

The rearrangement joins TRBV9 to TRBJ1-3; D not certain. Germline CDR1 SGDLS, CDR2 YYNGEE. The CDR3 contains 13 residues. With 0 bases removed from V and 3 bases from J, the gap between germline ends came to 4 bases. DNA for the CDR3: TGTGCCAGCAGCGTAGAGAATGGAAACACCATATATTTT. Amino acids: CASSVENGNTIYF.

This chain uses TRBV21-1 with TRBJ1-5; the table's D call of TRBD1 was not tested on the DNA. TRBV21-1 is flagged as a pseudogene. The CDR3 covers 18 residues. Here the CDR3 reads CASSSTGQGRTGHQPQHF. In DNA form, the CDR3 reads TGTGCCAGCAGCTCTACGGGACAGGGGCGGACTGGACATCAGCCCCAGCATTTT.

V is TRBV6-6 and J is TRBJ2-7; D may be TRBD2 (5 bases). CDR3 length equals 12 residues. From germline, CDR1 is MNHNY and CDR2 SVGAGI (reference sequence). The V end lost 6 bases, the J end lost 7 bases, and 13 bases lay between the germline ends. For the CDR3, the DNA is TGTGCCAGCAGCCCCACAGAGCGGGAGCAGTACTTC. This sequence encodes CASSPTEREQYF.

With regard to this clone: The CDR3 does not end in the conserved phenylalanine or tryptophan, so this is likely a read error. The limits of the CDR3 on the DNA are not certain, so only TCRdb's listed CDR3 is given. CDR3 in amino acids: CARPGGIDRGDGYTFV. This chain joins TRBV18 and TRBJ1-2; TRBD1 is the table's D call, not checked against the DNA. Germline CDR1 is KGHSH and CDR2 is LQKENI. The CDR3 region is 16 residues in length, termini included.

The chain's CDR3 is CASSDRWGQYF. CDR3 sequence (DNA): TGTGCCAGCAGTGACCGGTGGGGGCAGTACTTC. This rearrangement joins TRBV27 to TRBJ2-7, with D uncertain. The length of the CDR3 is 11 residues. The ends were cut back, 5 bases at V and 9 bases at J, with 11 bases in the middle. CDR1 and CDR2 (germline): MNHEY, SMNVEV (reference sequence).

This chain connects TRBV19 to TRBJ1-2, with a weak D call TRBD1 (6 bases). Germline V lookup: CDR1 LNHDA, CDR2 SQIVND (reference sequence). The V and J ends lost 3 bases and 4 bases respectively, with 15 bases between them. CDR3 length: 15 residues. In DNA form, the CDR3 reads TGTGCCAGTAGTATGGGTCGGGGGGCTGGCTATGGCTACACCTTC. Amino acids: CASSMGRGAGYGYTF.